Below, 16 T cell receptor beta chains from the same sample are listed, as sequenced in a study of T cells after yellow fever vaccination. TCRdb fed the 5' RACE reads into MiXCR, producing one record per CDR3 protein. In the table there are a few hundred thousand distinct CDR3 sequences, about a sixth of which are singletons. The input for sequencing was PBMCs, taken about 5 days after the first yellow fever vaccination. The receptors here all came from a man between 18 and 35 years old who received the YFV17D yellow fever vaccine.

V gene TRBV4-3 combines with J gene TRBJ1-2; unclear D gene. From germline, CDR1 is LGHNA and CDR2 YSLEER. V was cut by 1 base and J by 2 bases, with 8 bases left in between. CDR3 length: 14 residues. This CDR3 is CASSQGPQNYGYTF. The CDR3 region has the DNA TGCGCCAGCAGCCAAGGTCCACAGAACTATGGCTACACCTTC.

The chain couples TRBV29-1 to TRBJ2-3, with TRBD2 matching over 13 bases. CDR3 size: 15 residues. V lost 6 bases and J lost 4; bases outside the gene matches: 7. CDR1 SQVTM and CDR2 ANQGSEA come from the germline V gene. In DNA, the CDR3 is TGCAGCGTAGCCCGACTAGCGGGGGGCCCAGATACGCAGTATTTT. This codes for CSVARLAGGPDTQYF.

The chain employs TRBV10-3 and TRBJ1-2; 8 bases agree with TRBD1. CDR1 is ENHRY and CDR2 is SYGVKD in the germline V gene. The CDR3 is made up of 13 amino acids. The ends lost 11 bases at V and 4 bases at J; junction bases unmatched: 9. The chain's CDR3 is CASTGAPLYGYTF. The CDR3 DNA reads as TGTGCCTCGACAGGGGCCCCGCTCTATGGCTACACCTTC.

This chain joins TRBV4-2 and TRBJ1-6, with D perhaps matching TRBD1 (6 bases). Trimming removed 4 bases from V and 0 bases from J, with 10 bases in between. The germline CDR1 and CDR2 sequences are LGHNA and YNFKEQ. CDR3 size: 16 residues. In nucleotides, the CDR3 is TGTGCCAGCAGCCGTGGGGGCAACTCCTATAATTCACCCCTCCACTTT. Its translation: CASSRGGNSYNSPLHF.

This clonotype was counted at least ten times. This chain uses TRBV11-2 with TRBJ2-7; TRBD2 agrees at 7 bases. Germline values: CDR1 SGHAT, CDR2 FQNNGV. With V trimmed by 4 bases and J by 4 bases, 4 bases remained unmatched. This CDR3 has 13 residues. The CDR3 coding sequence is TGTGCCAGCAGCTGGGGACTACCATACGAGCAGTACTTC. This gives the protein CASSWGLPYEQYF.

CDR3 DNA: TGTGCCAGCAGCTTAAACGGACGGGAAGAGACCCAGTACTTC. Translated: CASSLNGREETQYF. V and J are TRBV7-2 and TRBJ2-5; D gene uncertain. V lost 2 bases, J lost 3 bases, and 10 bases lay in between. This CDR3 has 14 amino acids. The germline gives CDR1 SGHTA, CDR2 FQGNSA.

This clonotype was counted a few times. This chain connects TRBV6-1 to TRBJ1-6; 7 bases align to TRBD1. This CDR3 region has 15 residues. Germline V gives CDR1 MNHNS, CDR2 SASEGT. V was clipped by 2 bases and J by 5 bases; unmatched bases: 3. The CDR3 loop reads CASSERQGHNSPLHF. CDR3 sequence (DNA): TGTGCCAGCAGTGAAAGACAGGGTCATAATTCACCCCTCCACTTT.

V is TRBV14 and J is TRBJ2-5; D may be TRBD2 (6 bases). The CDR3 has 15 amino acids. Trimming took off 0 bases at V and 1 base at J, with 9 bases between the two ends. In germline, CDR1 is SGHDN, CDR2 FVKESK. DNA of the CDR3: TGTGCCAGCAGCCAAGAAGGAGGGTCCCAAGAGACCCAGTACTTC. This codes for CASSQEGGSQETQYF. Using reference TRBV14 and TRBJ2-5 for the parts outside the CDR3, the full variable domain is EAGVTQFPSHSVIEKGQTVTLRCDPISGHDNLYWYRRVMGKEIKFLLHFVKESKQDESGMPNNRFLAERTGGTYSTLKVQPAELEDSGVYFCASSQEGGSQETQYFGPGTRLLVL.

This chain uses TRBV7-2 with TRBJ2-3, with a weak D call TRBD1 (5 bases). The germline CDR1 and CDR2 sequences are SGHTA and FQGNSA. The CDR3 is 15 amino acids. V was shortened by 0 bases and J by 2 bases, with 9 bases between the two germline ends. The chain's CDR3 is CASSLAGAITDTQYF. Written as DNA, the CDR3 is TGTGCCAGCAGCTTAGCAGGGGCGATCACAGATACGCAGTATTTT.

In its sample, this clonotype was seen a few times. The rearrangement links TRBV7-2 to TRBJ2-7, with 9 bases fitting TRBD1. Looked up from germline, CDR1 is SGHTA and CDR2 is FQGNSA. The junction had 10 bases not matched to a gene; V was cut back by 0 bases and J by 7 bases. The CDR3 extends over 16 amino acids. DNA of the CDR3: TGTGCCAGCAGCTTAGCACCGGGACAGGGCTCTTGGGAGCAGTACGTC. This translates into CASSLAPGQGSWEQYV.

This clonotype was detected only a few times. V usage is TRBV12-3 or TRBV12-4 and J usage is TRBJ2-1; 8 bases agree with TRBD2. This CDR3 spans 18 amino acids. V lost 4 bases to trimming and J lost 4 bases; unmatched junction nucleotides: 15. The CDR3 protein is CASSSLKGLGPLYNEQFF. The CDR3 DNA reads TGTGCCAGCAGTTCCCTGAAGGGACTAGGCCCATTATACAATGAGCAGTTCTTC.

This clonotype was seen a handful of times. V is TRBV15 and J is TRBJ1-2, with D uncertain. This CDR3 region has 13 residues. In germline, CDR1 is LNHNV, CDR2 YYDKDF (reference sequence). V lost 6 bases, J lost 2 bases, and 10 bases lay in between. CDR3 residues: CATSMRENYGYTF. The CDR3 DNA follows: TGTGCCACCAGTATGCGAGAGAACTATGGCTACACCTTC.

The sample holds a few counts of this clonotype. V and J are TRBV20-1 and TRBJ1-5; 11 bases align to TRBD1. The V and J ends lost 6 bases and 7 bases, in that order; junction bases with no gene match: 5. CDR1 and CDR2 from the germline V gene are DFQATT and SNEGSKA (reference sequence). There are 13 residues in the CDR3. CDR3 sequence reads: CSARDRGRQPQHF. Here the CDR3 DNA reads TGCAGTGCCAGGGACAGGGGGAGGCAGCCCCAGCATTTT.

CDR3 residues: CASSPQGAGNNEQFF. CDR3 DNA sequence: TGTGCCAGCAGCCCGCAGGGGGCAGGTAACAATGAGCAGTTCTTC. The V call is TRBV7-3, the J call TRBJ2-1; 8 nucleotides match TRBD1. The germline V gene encodes CDR1 SGHTA and CDR2 FQGTGA. V gave up 5 bases and J gave up 5 bases; unmatched junction bases: 8. CDR3 length: 15 residues.

This clonotype was counted between two and nine times. The V and J genes are TRBV20-1 and TRBJ1-1, with D maybe TRBD1 (5 bases). V lost 6 bases, J lost 2 bases, and 19 bases lay in between. Per the germline V gene, CDR1 is DFQATT and CDR2 is SNEGSKA (reference sequence). The CDR3 length is 15 residues. DNA of the CDR3: TGCAGTGCCCTACAAGGGGAGGGGAAAAACACTGAAGCTTTCTTT. It yields the protein CSALQGEGKNTEAFF.

This clonotype has more than one count but fewer than ten. V is TRBV6-4 and J is TRBJ1-1; the D is unclear. The length of the CDR3 is 13 residues. Trimming removed 3 bases from V and 4 bases from J, with 9 bases in between. CDR1 is MRHNA, CDR2 SNTAGT, per germline. CDR3 residues: CASSDGEITEAFF. The DNA for the CDR3 is TGTGCCAGCAGTGATGGCGAAATCACTGAAGCTTTCTTT.